This T cell receptor beta chain was obtained from a study of long-term antiretroviral therapy in people with HIV. The length of the CDR3 is 15 residues. With V trimmed by 4 bases and J by 5 bases, 5 bases remained unmatched. Per germline, CDR1 SGHNT and CDR2 YYREEE (reference sequence). The authors ran the immunoSEQ assay, v3.0, at survey level. Assay: immunoSEQ multiplex PCR; the TCRdb copy retains only in-frame clones and omits some. In the table there are 11,000 to 15,000 clones, 82% of which are singletons. This TCR came from a woman between 35 and 50 years old with HIV. This sequence joins TRBV5-4 and TRBJ2-5; 13 bases map to TRBD2. The material sequenced was unsorted PBMCs, taken 1.8 years before starting antiretroviral therapy. Here the CDR3 DNA reads TGTGCCAGCAGCCGGACTAGCGGGGGACGGGAGACCCAGTACTTC. It encodes CASSRTSGGRETQYF.